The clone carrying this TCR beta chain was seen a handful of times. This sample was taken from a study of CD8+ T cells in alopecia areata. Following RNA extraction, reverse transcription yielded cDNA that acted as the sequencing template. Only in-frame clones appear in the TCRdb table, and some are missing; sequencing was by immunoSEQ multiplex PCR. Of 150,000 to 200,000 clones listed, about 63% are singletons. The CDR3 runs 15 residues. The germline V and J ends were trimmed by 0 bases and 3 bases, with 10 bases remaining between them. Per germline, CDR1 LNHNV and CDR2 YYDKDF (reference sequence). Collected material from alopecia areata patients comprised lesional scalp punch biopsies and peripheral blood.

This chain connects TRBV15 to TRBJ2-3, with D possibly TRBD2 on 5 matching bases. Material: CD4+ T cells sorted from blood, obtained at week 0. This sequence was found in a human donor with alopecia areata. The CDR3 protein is CATSRDRGLTDTQYF. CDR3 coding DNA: TGTGCCACCAGCAGAGATCGGGGTCTTACAGATACGCAGTATTTT.